A single sample is the source of the 25 T cell receptor beta chains below, sequenced in a study of circulating and synovial CD4+ cells in juvenile arthritis. Profiling relied on immunoSEQ multiplex PCR, and the TCRdb table lists in-frame clones only, not all of them. The repertoire holds roughly 33,000 clones, with about 95% as singletons. Sequencing input: CD4+ T cells from blood. The source is a human donor with juvenile idiopathic arthritis.

The chain links TRBV4-3 to TRBJ1-3; perhaps TRBD1 as D (5 bases). The length of the CDR3 is 18 residues. Looked up from germline, CDR1 is LGHNA and CDR2 is YSLEER. V was shortened by 2 bases and J by 1 base, with 18 bases between the two germline ends. The DNA for the CDR3 is TGCGCCAGCAGCCAAAAGCTCGCTTTAGGGGAATCTGGAAACACCATATATTTT. It specifies CASSQKLALGESGNTIYF.

On this clone itself: A read error may account for a junction end that differs from germline. This chain joins TRBV2 and TRBJ2-5; tentative D call: TRBD1 (6 bases). CDR3 length: 13 amino acids. CDR1 is SNHLY and CDR2 is FYNNEI in the germline V gene. The CDR3 coding sequence is TGTGCCAGCAGCGAAGAGCAGGGGGAGACCCAGTACTTC. This gives the protein CASSEEQGETQYF.

V gene TRBV9 combines with J gene TRBJ1-1; D remains unclear. CDR1 SGDLS and CDR2 YYNGEE come from the germline V gene. The V end lost 0 bases, the J end lost 1 base, and 7 bases lay between the germline ends. CDR3 size: 14 residues. The CDR3 DNA reads TGTGCCAGCAGCGTAGCTACAGCGAACACTGAAGCTTTCTTT. Its protein is CASSVATANTEAFF.

The chain couples TRBV2 to TRBJ1-5; 9 bases match TRBD1. The CDR3 covers 15 residues. J was trimmed by 7 bases and V by 6 bases; bases with no gene match: 10. Germline loops: CDR1 SNHLY, CDR2 FYNNEI. The CDR3 protein is CASSKTTGGNQPQHF. The CDR3 bases are TGTGCCAGCAGCAAAACGACAGGGGGTAACCAGCCCCAGCATTTT.

This chain joins TRBV5-8 and TRBJ1-5; tentative D call: TRBD1 (6 bases). Germline CDR1 and CDR2: SGHTS and YDEGEE. Trimming stripped 2 bases from V and 6 bases from J, with 9 bases between. The CDR3 is made up of 13 amino acids. The CDR3 region has the DNA TGTGCCAGCAGCTTTATCAGGGGTCAGCCCCAGCATTTT. Translating gives CASSFIRGQPQHF.

The V call is TRBV27, the J call TRBJ1-3, with D unclear. V was clipped by 0 bases and J by 0 bases, with 9 bases between them. CDR1 and CDR2 from the germline V gene are MNHEY and SMNVEV (reference sequence). The CDR3 runs to 16 residues. The CDR3 bases are TGTGCCAGCAGTTTATCGAAGTCTAGCTCTGGAAACACCATATATTTT. Amino acids: CASSLSKSSSGNTIYF.

V gene TRBV7-2 combines with J gene TRBJ1-3, with TRBD1 identical over 7 bases. V trimming: 4 bases; J trimming: 6 bases; junction bases outside the gene matches: 6. The CDR3 is made up of 14 amino acids. Germline CDR1 SGHTA, CDR2 FQGNSA. This CDR3 is CASSSTGTVNTIYF. The CDR3 coding sequence is TGTGCCAGCAGCTCAACCGGGACAGTAAACACCATATATTTT.

The rearrangement links TRBV5-6 to TRBJ1-5, with 8 bases lining up with TRBD1. The junction had 9 bases not matched to a gene; V was cut back by 3 bases and J by 7 bases. The length of the CDR3 is 15 residues. CDR1 is SGHDT, CDR2 YYEEEE, per germline. CDR3: CASSSGQGIAQPQHF. In DNA form, the CDR3 reads TGTGCCAGCAGCTCCGGACAGGGTATAGCCCAGCCCCAGCATTTT.

This clone was picked up one time. This chain connects TRBV15 to TRBJ1-2, with 10 bases fitting TRBD1. CDR1 and CDR2 (germline): LNHNV, YYDKDF (reference sequence). The CDR3 sequence is 15 residues long. The trim removed 5 bases at V and 5 bases at J, leaving 8 bases unmatched. In DNA form, the CDR3 reads TGTGCCACCAGCCCTGACAGGGGGCTGCGGTATGGCTACACCTTC. Amino acids: CATSPDRGLRYGYTF. Supplemented by reference TRBV15 and TRBJ1-2, the full variable domain reads DAMVIQNPRYQVTQFGKPVTLSCSQTLNHNVMYWYQQKSSQAPKLLFHYYDKDFNNEADTPDNFQSRRPNTSFCFLDIRSPGLGDTAMYLCATSPDRGLRYGYTFGSGTRLTVV.

The genes are TRBV28 and TRBJ2-7; perhaps TRBD1 as D (8 bases). The CDR3 runs 14 residues. Trimming cost V 7 bases and J 5 bases, with 18 bases left between them. Germline V CDR1 and CDR2: MDHEN, SYDVKM. CDR3 region: CASTYRGGWNEQYF. For the CDR3, the DNA is TGTGCCAGCACCTACAGGGGGGGGTGGAACGAGCAGTACTTC.

In this sample, this clone turned up once. The chain has TRBV7-9 and TRBJ1-6; possible D gene TRBD1, 6 bases. In germline, CDR1 is SEHNR, CDR2 FQNEAQ (reference sequence). The CDR3 length is 17 residues. V was clipped by 1 base and J by 0 bases, with 10 bases between them. The CDR3 reads CASSLEDRSSYNSPLHF. DNA for the CDR3: TGTGCCAGCAGCTTAGAAGACAGGAGCTCCTATAATTCACCCCTCCACTTT.

The chain links TRBV4-1 to TRBJ1-2; maybe TRBD1 (6 bases). Germline assignment: CDR1 MGHRA and CDR2 YSYEKL. The CDR3 is 15 residues long. V was pared by 3 bases and J by 8 bases, with 19 bases between. CDR3 nucleotides: TGCGCCAGCAGCCAGGGGGCGAGCCTCCCACGGGGCTACACCTTC. It translates to CASSQGASLPRGYTF.

CDR3 nucleotide sequence: TGTGCCAGTAGTAGGACAGTGAACACTGAAGCTTTCTTT. Residues: CASSRTVNTEAFF. The chain employs TRBV19 and TRBJ1-1, with TRBD1 as a possible D gene (6 bases). Germline V gene lookup returns CDR1 LNHDA and CDR2 SQIVND (reference sequence). There are 13 residues in the CDR3. Between the trimmed V and J ends, which lost 4 bases and 0 bases, there was a span of 6 bases.

This chain joins TRBV30 and TRBJ1-5; D remains ambiguous. CDR1 is GTSNPN and CDR2 is SVGIG in the germline V gene (reference sequence). CDR3 size: 14 residues. The V end lost 1 base, the J end lost 0 bases, and 7 bases lay between the germline ends. The CDR3: CAWSGGYSNQPQHF. The CDR3 coding sequence is TGTGCCTGGAGTGGCGGTTATAGCAATCAGCCCCAGCATTTT. The full variable domain, completed using reference TRBV30 and TRBJ1-5, is SQTIHQWPATLVQPVGSPLSLECTVEGTSNPNLYWYRQAAGRGLQLLFYSVGIGQISSEVPQNLSASRPQDRQFILSSKKLLLSDSGFYLCAWSGGYSNQPQHFGDGTRLSIL.

This rearrangement joins TRBV18 to TRBJ2-1; 10 positions match TRBD2. CDR1 is KGHSH, CDR2 LQKENI, per germline. V dropped 6 bases and J dropped 7; count of bases not matched to a gene: 9. This CDR3 spans 15 amino acids. The CDR3 DNA reads as TGTGCCAGCTCCCCAGCGGGAGGGCCTCAAAATGAGCAGTTCTTC. Encoded protein: CASSPAGGPQNEQFF.

The CDR3 region is CASSLETDRDYSPLHF. In DNA form, the CDR3 reads TGTGCCAGCAGCTTAGAAACGGACAGGGATTATTCACCCCTCCACTTT. J is TRBJ1-6 and V is TRBV7-9, with 8 bases identical to TRBD1. The CDR3 runs 16 residues. V dropped 1 base and J dropped 8; count of bases not matched to a gene: 7. The germline V gene encodes CDR1 SEHNR and CDR2 FQNEAQ (reference sequence). The complete variable domain, with remaining parts taken from reference TRBV7-9 and TRBJ1-6, reads DTGVSQNPRHKITKRGQNVTFRCDPISEHNRLYWYRQTLGQGPEFLTYFQNEAQLEKSRLLSDRFSAERPKGSFSTLEIQRTEQGDSAMYLCASSLETDRDYSPLHFGNGTRLTVT.

This rearrangement joins TRBV11-2 to TRBJ2-7, with TRBD2 identical over 11 bases. CDR1 and CDR2 from the germline V gene are SGHAT and FQNNGV. V gave up 2 bases and J gave up 6 bases; unmatched junction bases: 6. The CDR3 contains 15 residues. CDR3 amino acids: CASSLIAGGEREQYF. The CDR3 coding sequence is TGTGCCAGCAGCTTAATAGCGGGAGGGGAACGCGAGCAGTACTTC.

V and J are TRBV7-2 and TRBJ1-6; 10 positions agree with TRBD1. Germline CDR1 and CDR2: SGHTA and FQGNSA. J lost 9 bases, V lost 1 base, and 9 bases had no gene match. The CDR3 has 17 amino acids. The DNA of the CDR3 is TGTGCCAGCAGCTTAGTAGCGGGGACAGGGGTCCTTTCACCCCTCCACTTT. This codes for CASSLVAGTGVLSPLHF.

V usage is TRBV11-1 and J usage is TRBJ1-5, with D hard to call. From germline, CDR1 is SGHAT and CDR2 FQDESV (reference sequence). V lost 1 base to trimming and J lost 6 bases, with 10 bases between them. CDR3 size: 14 residues. The CDR3 spells CASSLGSGGQPQHF. CDR3 nucleotides: TGTGCCAGCAGCTTAGGGTCGGGAGGTCAGCCCCAGCATTTT.

As concerns this clone: Compared with germline, one end of the junction differs, possibly owing to a read error. The chain uses TRBV11-2 and TRBJ1-4, with D possibly being TRBD1 (5 bases). The CDR3 covers 15 residues. In germline, CDR1 is SGHAT, CDR2 FQNNGV. CDR3 in amino acids: CAGSLGRQGNEKLFF. DNA of the CDR3: TGTGCCGGCAGCCTAGGAAGGCAGGGTAATGAAAAACTGTTTTTT. Full variable domain (missing parts from reference TRBV11-2 and TRBJ1-4): EAGVAQSPRYKIIEKRQSVAFWCNPISGHATLYWYQQILGQGPKLLIQFQNNGVVDDSQLPKDRFSAERLKGVDSTLKIQPAKLEDSAVYLCAGSLGRQGNEKLFFGSGTQLSVL.

The chain uses TRBV7-2 and TRBJ1-3; D ambiguous. This CDR3 spans 15 amino acids. Trimming took 0 bases from V and 4 from J, leaving 10 bases between them. Germline loops: CDR1 SGHTA, CDR2 FQGNSA. In DNA form, the CDR3 reads TGTGCCAGCAGCTTAGCGACTAACCAAGGAAACACCATATATTTT. Its protein is CASSLATNQGNTIYF.

This chain joins TRBV18 and TRBJ2-1; 7 nucleotides line up with TRBD1. V trimming: 1 base; J trimming: 9 bases; junction bases outside the gene matches: 9. There are 15 residues in the CDR3. Germline-derived CDR1 and CDR2 are KGHSH and LQKENI. This CDR3 is CASSPQGASVGEQFF. In nucleotides, the CDR3 is TGTGCCAGCTCACCACAGGGGGCGTCCGTCGGTGAGCAGTTCTTC.

V usage is TRBV19 and J usage is TRBJ2-3; TRBD2 matches 8 bases. V shed 5 bases, J shed 4 bases, and the junction held 5 bases outside the gene matches. This CDR3 spans 14 amino acids. From germline, CDR1 is LNHDA and CDR2 SQIVND (reference sequence). The CDR3 nucleotides are TGTGCCAGTAGTCCCGCGGGAGGAGCAGATACGCAGTATTTT. Protein: CASSPAGGADTQYF. The complete variable domain, with remaining parts taken from reference TRBV19 and TRBJ2-3, reads DGGITQSPKYLFRKEGQNVTLSCEQNLNHDAMYWYRQDPGQGLRLIYYSQIVNDFQKGDIAEGYSVSREKKESFPLTVTSAQKNPTAFYLCASSPAGGADTQYFGPGTRLTVL.

The chain carries TRBV11-3 and TRBJ2-1, with 11 bases lining up with TRBD1. Trimming removed 5 bases from V and 8 bases from J; junction bases left unmatched: 5. CDR1 and CDR2 from the germline V gene are SGHNT and YENEEA. The CDR3 sequence is 14 residues long. In nucleotides, the CDR3 is TGTGCCAGCAGCCCCGGACAGGGGGCAGATGAGCAGTTCTTC. Translating gives CASSPGQGADEQFF.

The J gene is TRBJ1-2, the V gene TRBV7-9; 8 bases agree with TRBD1. The CDR3 is made up of 17 amino acids. Germline V gives CDR1 SEHNR, CDR2 FQNEAQ (reference sequence). J was trimmed by 8 bases and V by 5 bases; bases with no gene match: 19. The CDR3: CASSRSLTRQGNVGYTF. The DNA for the CDR3 is TGTGCCAGCAGCCGCTCCCTTACTAGACAGGGGAATGTGGGCTACACCTTC.